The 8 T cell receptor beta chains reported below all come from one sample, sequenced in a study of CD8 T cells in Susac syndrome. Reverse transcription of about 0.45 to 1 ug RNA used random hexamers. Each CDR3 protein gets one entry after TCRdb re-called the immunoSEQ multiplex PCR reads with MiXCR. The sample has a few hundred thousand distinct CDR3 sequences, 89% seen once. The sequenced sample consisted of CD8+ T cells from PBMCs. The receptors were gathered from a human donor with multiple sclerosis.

CDR3 in DNA: TGCAGTGCTAGTTCGACTAGCGGAGGAACCTACGAGCAGTACTTC. It yields the protein CSASSTSGGTYEQYF. The chain couples TRBV20-1 to TRBJ2-7, with 9 bases identical to TRBD2. Germline trimming cut 3 bases from V and 2 bases from J; bases unmatched to any gene: 8. CDR3 length: 15 residues. Germline V gene sequence: CDR1 DFQATT, CDR2 SNEGSKA (reference sequence).

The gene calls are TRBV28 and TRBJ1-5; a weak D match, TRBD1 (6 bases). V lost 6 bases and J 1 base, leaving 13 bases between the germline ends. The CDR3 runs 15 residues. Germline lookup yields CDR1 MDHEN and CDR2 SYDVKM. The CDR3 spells CASRSTGISNQPQHF. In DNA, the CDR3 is TGTGCCAGCAGATCTACAGGGATCAGCAATCAGCCCCAGCATTTT.

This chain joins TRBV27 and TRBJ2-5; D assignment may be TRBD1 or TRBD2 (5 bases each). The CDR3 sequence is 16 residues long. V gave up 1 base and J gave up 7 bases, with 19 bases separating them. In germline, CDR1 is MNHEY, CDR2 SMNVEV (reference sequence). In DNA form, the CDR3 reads TGTGCCAGCAGTTTATGGGGAGCCGGGGCCCCATGGACCCAGTACTTC. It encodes CASSLWGAGAPWTQYF.

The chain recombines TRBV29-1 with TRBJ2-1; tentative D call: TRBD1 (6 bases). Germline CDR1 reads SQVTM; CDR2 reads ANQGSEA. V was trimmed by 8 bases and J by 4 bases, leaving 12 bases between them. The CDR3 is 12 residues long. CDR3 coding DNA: TGCAGCCCTAGGGACACGTACAATGAGCAGTTCTTC. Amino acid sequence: CSPRDTYNEQFF.

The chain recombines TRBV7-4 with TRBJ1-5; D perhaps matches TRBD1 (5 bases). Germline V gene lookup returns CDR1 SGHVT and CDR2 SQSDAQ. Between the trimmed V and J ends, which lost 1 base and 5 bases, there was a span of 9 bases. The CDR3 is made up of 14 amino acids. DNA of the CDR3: TGTGCCAGCAGCTTAGTCAGGGTTGATCAGCCCCAGCATTTT. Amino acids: CASSLVRVDQPQHF.

This CDR3 is CASSIGPGKTNEKLFF. The CDR3 region has the DNA TGCGCCAGCAGCATAGGGCCGGGGAAGACAAATGAAAAACTGTTTTTT. J is TRBJ1-4 and V is TRBV5-1; unclear D gene. The V and J ends lost 4 bases and 5 bases respectively, with 18 bases between them. The germline V gene encodes CDR1 SGHRS and CDR2 YFSETQ. This CDR3 has 16 amino acids. The full variable domain, completed using reference TRBV5-1 and TRBJ1-4, is KAGVTQTPRYLIKTRGQQVTLSCSPISGHRSVSWYQQTPGQGLQFLFEYFSETQRNKGNFPGRFSGRQFSNSRSEMNVSTLELGDSALYLCASSIGPGKTNEKLFFGSGTQLSVL.

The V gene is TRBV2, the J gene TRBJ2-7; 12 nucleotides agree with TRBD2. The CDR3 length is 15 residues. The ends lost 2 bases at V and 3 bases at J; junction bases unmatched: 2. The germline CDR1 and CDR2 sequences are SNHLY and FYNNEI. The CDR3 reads CASSELAGGIYEQYF. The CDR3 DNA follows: TGTGCCAGCAGTGAACTAGCGGGGGGGATCTACGAGCAGTACTTC.

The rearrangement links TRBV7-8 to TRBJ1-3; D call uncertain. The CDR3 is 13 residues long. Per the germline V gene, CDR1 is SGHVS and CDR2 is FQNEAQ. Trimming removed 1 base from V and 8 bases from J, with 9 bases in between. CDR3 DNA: TGTGCCAGCAGCTTAGGTAGCCTTGACACCATATATTTT. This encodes CASSLGSLDTIYF.